This T cell receptor (beta chain) was identified in a study of T cells in Graves' hyperthyroidism and ophthalmopathy. RNA transcripts gave rise to amplified TCR beta CDR3 regions. Carried out on the TCR CDR3, a first-round RT-PCR used the HTBI primer set. MiXCR, applied by TCRdb to the multiplex PCR reads, yields one record per CDR3 protein. The sample has a few hundred thousand distinct CDR3 sequences; approximately 14% are singletons. Patients aged 18 to 65 with hyperthyroidism were newly diagnosed, with duration under 2 months. The CDR3 consists of 15 residues. The V and J ends lost 7 bases and 4 bases respectively, with 20 bases between them. Germline CDR1 is MNHNS and CDR2 is SASEGT. This clonotype was seen a handful of times.

Sequenced input: blood. This clonotype originated in a woman in her 30s with Graves' hyperthyroidism. The chain is built from TRBV6-1 and TRBJ2-7; TRBD2 might be the D (6 bases). CDR3 nucleotide sequence: TGTGCCAGCAAGAAAGCCTCTAGCGCCACTTACGAGCAGTACTTC. Translation gives CASKKASSATYEQYF.